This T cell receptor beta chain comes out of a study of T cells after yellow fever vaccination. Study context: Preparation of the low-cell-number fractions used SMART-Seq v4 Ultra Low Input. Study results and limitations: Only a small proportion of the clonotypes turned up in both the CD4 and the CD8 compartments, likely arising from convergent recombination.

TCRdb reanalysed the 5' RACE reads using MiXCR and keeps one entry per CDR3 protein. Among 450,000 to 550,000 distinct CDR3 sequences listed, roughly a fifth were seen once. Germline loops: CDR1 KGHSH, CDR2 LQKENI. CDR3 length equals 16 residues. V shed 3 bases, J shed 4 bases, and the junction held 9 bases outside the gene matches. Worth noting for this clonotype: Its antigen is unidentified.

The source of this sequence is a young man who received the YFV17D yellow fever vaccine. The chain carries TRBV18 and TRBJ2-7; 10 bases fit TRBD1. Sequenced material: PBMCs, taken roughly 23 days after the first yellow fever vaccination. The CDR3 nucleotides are TGTGCCAGCTCACCGTTTGCCGGGACAGGGGTTTACGAGCAGTACTTC. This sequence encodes CASSPFAGTGVYEQYF.